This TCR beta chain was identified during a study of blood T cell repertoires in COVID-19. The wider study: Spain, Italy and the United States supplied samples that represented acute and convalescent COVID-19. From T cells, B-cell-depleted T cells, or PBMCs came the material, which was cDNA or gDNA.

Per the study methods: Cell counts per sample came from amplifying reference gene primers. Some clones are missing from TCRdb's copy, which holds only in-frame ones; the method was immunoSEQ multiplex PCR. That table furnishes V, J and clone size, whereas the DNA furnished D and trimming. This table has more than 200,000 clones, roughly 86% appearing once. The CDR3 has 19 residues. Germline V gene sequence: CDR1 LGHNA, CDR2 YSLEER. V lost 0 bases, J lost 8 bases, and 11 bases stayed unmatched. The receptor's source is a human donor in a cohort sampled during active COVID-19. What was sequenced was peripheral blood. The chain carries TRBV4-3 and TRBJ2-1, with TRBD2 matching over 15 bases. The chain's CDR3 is CASSQDWTSGRAAWDEQFF. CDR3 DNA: TGCGCCAGCAGCCAAGATTGGACTAGCGGGAGGGCCGCTTGGGATGAGCAGTTCTTC.